The rows below give T cell receptor beta chains drawn from one sample of a study of blood T cell repertoires in COVID-19. The method was immunoSEQ multiplex PCR; TCRdb's version includes in-frame clones alone and lacks a portion of them. This sample yields 220,000 or so clones, of which 85% to 90% are seen a single time; around 0.85% belongs to the top ten. Source material: PBMCs or T cells enriched from blood (not recorded which). The source of these receptors is a man aged 45-60 years who had been exposed to COVID-19. Each CDR3 is given with its conserved first and last residue. The order of the fields is D gene, J gene, V gene, clone size, CDR3 DNA, CDR3 protein. The D gene is left open where the match is weak. Rows may omit the clone size; those that give it use once, few, many or a size class.

D gene: .
J gene: TRBJ1-2
V gene: TRBV12-2
clone size: .
CDR3 DNA: TGTGCAAGTCGCACCCCCGGGACAGGGTGCTATGGCTACACCTTC
CDR3 protein: CASRTPGTGCYGYTF

D gene: TRBD2
J gene: TRBJ2-1
V gene: TRBV27
clone size: .
CDR3 DNA: TGTGCCAGCAGTGCCTTCCTGGGGGGGTACTCCTACAATGAGCAGTTCTTC
CDR3 protein: CASSAFLGGYSYNEQFF

D gene: .
J gene: TRBJ2-7
V gene: TRBV2
clone size: .
CDR3 DNA: TGTGCCATCCTCGTGCTGAGGGACGAGCAGTACTTC
CDR3 protein: CAILVLRDEQYF

D gene: .
J gene: TRBJ1-3
V gene: TRBV9
clone size: .
CDR3 DNA: TGTGCCAGCAGCGTAGACGGGCAGGGAAGAAACACCATATATTTT
CDR3 protein: CASSVDGQGRNTIYF

D gene: TRBD1
J gene: TRBJ1-1
V gene: TRBV10-3
clone size: .
CDR3 DNA: TGTGCCACCGCGACAGGGACCGCTGAAGCTTTCTTT
CDR3 protein: CATATGTAEAFF

D gene: TRBD1
J gene: TRBJ2-5
V gene: TRBV7-8
clone size: .
CDR3 DNA: TGTGCCAGCAGCCGGCGGACAGGGGGTGGAGAGACCCAGTACTTC
CDR3 protein: CASSRRTGGGETQYF

D gene: TRBD1
J gene: TRBJ1-1
V gene: TRBV4-1
clone size: .
CDR3 DNA: TGCGCCAGCAGCCGATCGTTTGGGACAGTTAACACTGAAGCTTTCTTT
CDR3 protein: CASSRSFGTVNTEAFF

D gene: .
J gene: TRBJ1-1
V gene: TRBV12-5
clone size: once
CDR3 DNA: TGTGCTAGTGCAACAGGGCCGAACACTGAAGCTTTCTTT
CDR3 protein: CASATGPNTEAFF

D gene: .
J gene: TRBJ1-5
V gene: TRBV28
clone size: .
CDR3 DNA: TGTGCCAGCAGGTTCAGGATTAGCAATCAGCCCCAGCATTTT
CDR3 protein: CASRFRISNQPQHF

D gene: TRBD1
J gene: TRBJ1-2
V gene: TRBV9
clone size: .
CDR3 DNA: TGTGCCAGCAGCGTAACGGGACAGGCCTATGGCTACACCTTC
CDR3 protein: CASSVTGQAYGYTF

D gene: .
J gene: TRBJ2-5
V gene: TRBV2
clone size: .
CDR3 DNA: TGTGCCAGCAGTGCGGGGGGCGTACGGATTCCAGAGACCCAGTACTTC
CDR3 protein: CASSAGGVRIPETQYF

D gene: .
J gene: TRBJ1-1
V gene: TRBV13
clone size: few
CDR3 DNA: TGTGCCAGCACGTACGGCCGCGGCGCCACTGAAGCTTTCTTT
CDR3 protein: CASTYGRGATEAFF

D gene: TRBD1
J gene: TRBJ1-6
V gene: TRBV4-2
clone size: .
CDR3 DNA: TGTGCCAGCAGCCAAGAAGGAAGTTGGGCAGGGGGCGATTCACCCCTCCACTTT
CDR3 protein: CASSQEGSWAGGDSPLHF

D gene: .
J gene: TRBJ1-5
V gene: TRBV4-1
clone size: .
CDR3 DNA: TGCGCCAGCAGCCAGACAGAAATGACAAGTCAGCCCCAGCATTTT
CDR3 protein: CASSQTEMTSQPQHF

D gene: .
J gene: TRBJ1-2
V gene: TRBV18
clone size: few
CDR3 DNA: TGTGCCAGCTACGGTAGCGGGAACCAGTTTGGCTACACCTTC
CDR3 protein: CASYGSGNQFGYTF

D gene: .
J gene: TRBJ1-4
V gene: TRBV11-3
clone size: .
CDR3 DNA: TGTGCCAGCAGCGTGGGCCTCGAGGAAAAACTGTTTTTT
CDR3 protein: CASSVGLEEKLFF

D gene: .
J gene: TRBJ1-1
V gene: TRBV19
clone size: .
CDR3 DNA: TGTGCCAGTAGTATGGGCGTAGTAGGGGGAGTTGCTGAAGCTTTCTTT
CDR3 protein: CASSMGVVGGVAEAFF

D gene: TRBD2
J gene: TRBJ2-1
V gene: TRBV9
clone size: .
CDR3 DNA: TGTGCCAGCAGCGTAGGTAGGGGACTAGCGGCCCTCGAGCAGTTCTTC
CDR3 protein: CASSVGRGLAALEQFF

D gene: TRBD2
J gene: TRBJ2-1
V gene: TRBV3-1/TRBV3-2
clone size: .
CDR3 DNA: TGTGCCAGCAGCCCGAAGACTAGCGGGAGACCTTACAATGAGCAGTTCTTC
CDR3 protein: CASSPKTSGRPYNEQFF

D gene: TRBD1
J gene: TRBJ1-2
V gene: TRBV12-3/TRBV12-4
clone size: .
CDR3 DNA: TGTGCCAGCAACCCACAGGGGGCATGGGGCTACACCTTC
CDR3 protein: CASNPQGAWGYTF

D gene: .
J gene: TRBJ2-5
V gene: TRBV6-2/TRBV6-3
clone size: .
CDR3 DNA: TGTGCCAGCAGTTACCGAGGGACACAAGAGACCCAGTACTTC
CDR3 protein: CASSYRGTQETQYF

D gene: TRBD1
J gene: TRBJ1-1
V gene: TRBV5-1
clone size: .
CDR3 DNA: TGCGCCAGCAGCTTTTGGACAGGCCCGAACACTGAAGCTTTCTTT
CDR3 protein: CASSFWTGPNTEAFF

D gene: .
J gene: TRBJ1-5
V gene: TRBV5-1
clone size: .
CDR3 DNA: TGCGCCAGCAGCCTTGACGGGACTGAGTATCAGCCCCAGCATTTT
CDR3 protein: CASSLDGTEYQPQHF

D gene: .
J gene: TRBJ2-1
V gene: TRBV28
clone size: .
CDR3 DNA: TGTGCCACCCGAGGGAGCTCCTACAATGAGCAGTTCTTC
CDR3 protein: CATRGSSYNEQFF

D gene: TRBD1
J gene: TRBJ1-2
V gene: TRBV24-1
clone size: .
CDR3 DNA: TGTGCCACAGACGCTTTGGGGGACAGGGACACCTATGGCTACACCTTC
CDR3 protein: CATDALGDRDTYGYTF

D gene: TRBD1
J gene: TRBJ1-2
V gene: TRBV15
clone size: .
CDR3 DNA: TGTGCCATCGCCAGGGGGCCTGGATATGGCTACACCTTC
CDR3 protein: CAIARGPGYGYTF

D gene: .
J gene: TRBJ1-3
V gene: TRBV28
clone size: .
CDR3 DNA: TGTGCCAGCACTCGGCTCGGGGTACAGGGTTTTCTCTCTGGAAACACCATATATTTT
CDR3 protein: CASTRLGVQGFLSGNTIYF

D gene: TRBD1
J gene: TRBJ2-5
V gene: TRBV29-1
clone size: many
CDR3 DNA: TGCAGCGCCGGGACAGGGGGTTCCGGATGGACCCAGTACTTC
CDR3 protein: CSAGTGGSGWTQYF

D gene: TRBD1
J gene: TRBJ1-1
V gene: TRBV6-5
clone size: .
CDR3 DNA: TGTGCCAGCAGTTACGGGACAGTGGTATACACTGAAGCTTTCTTT
CDR3 protein: CASSYGTVVYTEAFF

D gene: TRBD2
J gene: TRBJ2-6
V gene: TRBV10-3
clone size: .
CDR3 DNA: TGTGCCATCACGGGGGGGAGCTCTGGGGCCAACGTCCTGACTTTC
CDR3 protein: CAITGGSSGANVLTF

D gene: .
J gene: TRBJ1-4
V gene: TRBV5-1
clone size: .
CDR3 DNA: TGCGCCAGCAGCTTGGACTCTCCTAATGAAAAACTGTTTTTT
CDR3 protein: CASSLDSPNEKLFF

D gene: .
J gene: TRBJ2-2
V gene: TRBV27
clone size: .
CDR3 DNA: TGTGCCAGCAGCCTACAGGGAAATGGTATCACCGGGGAGCTGTTTTTT
CDR3 protein: CASSLQGNGITGELFF

D gene: TRBD1
J gene: TRBJ1-2
V gene: TRBV12-3/TRBV12-4
clone size: .
CDR3 DNA: TGTGCCAGCAGCTTTTTACAGGGGACTGGCTACACCTTC
CDR3 protein: CASSFLQGTGYTF

D gene: .
J gene: TRBJ2-4
V gene: TRBV29-1
clone size: .
CDR3 DNA: TGCAGCGTTGAGTCGTCCGGGGGTTGGAGATCCAAAAACATTCAGTACTTC
CDR3 protein: CSVESSGGWRSKNIQYF

D gene: TRBD1
J gene: TRBJ1-1
V gene: TRBV5-1
clone size: .
CDR3 DNA: TGCGCCAGCAGCTGGGACAGTGTACGAGAGAACACTGAAGCTTTCTTT
CDR3 protein: CASSWDSVRENTEAFF

D gene: .
J gene: TRBJ1-2
V gene: TRBV5-8
clone size: .
CDR3 DNA: TGTGCCAGCAGCCAGGGATACTATGGCTACACCTTC
CDR3 protein: CASSQGYYGYTF

D gene: TRBD1
J gene: TRBJ1-3
V gene: TRBV5-3
clone size: .
CDR3 DNA: TGTGCCAGAAGCGTCCTACAGGGGTATGGTGGAAACACCATATATTTT
CDR3 protein: CARSVLQGYGGNTIYF

D gene: .
J gene: TRBJ2-1
V gene: TRBV3-1/TRBV3-2
clone size: .
CDR3 DNA: TGTGCCAGCAGCCAAGTGGTCCGCCCGGGTGAGCAGTTCTTC
CDR3 protein: CASSQVVRPGEQFF

D gene: .
J gene: TRBJ2-5
V gene: TRBV24-1
clone size: .
CDR3 DNA: TGTGCCACCAGTGACGCAACAGGCCCCCAAGAGACCCAGTACTTC
CDR3 protein: CATSDATGPQETQYF

D gene: .
J gene: TRBJ2-3
V gene: TRBV4-1
clone size: .
CDR3 DNA: TGCGCCAGCAGCCAAGAGAGGGAGTTCGATACGCAGTATTTT
CDR3 protein: CASSQEREFDTQYF

D gene: TRBD1
J gene: TRBJ2-7
V gene: TRBV18
clone size: .
CDR3 DNA: TGTGCCAGCTCACCGGTGCAGGGGGCCTCCTACGAGCAGTACTTC
CDR3 protein: CASSPVQGASYEQYF

D gene: .
J gene: TRBJ1-4
V gene: TRBV25-1
clone size: .
CDR3 DNA: TGTGCCCCCGGGTGGCAGGGTCAGGAAAAACTGTTTTTT
CDR3 protein: CAPGWQGQEKLFF

D gene: .
J gene: TRBJ1-1
V gene: TRBV28
clone size: few
CDR3 DNA: TGTGCCAGCCATTCGAGACTTTCCCCGGCGGCTTTCTTT
CDR3 protein: CASHSRLSPAAFF

D gene: .
J gene: TRBJ1-5
V gene: TRBV18
clone size: .
CDR3 DNA: TGTGCCAGCTCACCAGCGGCAGACTTTAGCAATCAGCCCCAGCATTTT
CDR3 protein: CASSPAADFSNQPQHF

D gene: .
J gene: TRBJ1-6
V gene: TRBV9
clone size: once
CDR3 DNA: TGTGCCAGCAGCGTAGCTCCGGACAGTGGTAATTCACCCCTCCACTTT
CDR3 protein: CASSVAPDSGNSPLHF

D gene: .
J gene: TRBJ1-2
V gene: TRBV5-1
clone size: .
CDR3 DNA: TGCGCCAGCAGCTTGGCCGAAGGACCGGGAGGCTACACCTTC
CDR3 protein: CASSLAEGPGGYTF

D gene: .
J gene: TRBJ1-4
V gene: TRBV28
clone size: .
CDR3 DNA: TGTGCCAGCAGAACGGCCCTCTCGGGGGTCGGGGAAAAACTGTTTTTT
CDR3 protein: CASRTALSGVGEKLFF

D gene: .
J gene: TRBJ2-2
V gene: TRBV2
clone size: .
CDR3 DNA: TGTGCCAGCACCCAGGAGGTCACCGGGGAGCTGTTTTTT
CDR3 protein: CASTQEVTGELFF

D gene: TRBD1
J gene: TRBJ1-2
V gene: TRBV6-2/TRBV6-3
clone size: .
CDR3 DNA: TGTGCCAGCAGTACTCCGGGACAGCCCTATGGCTACACCTTC
CDR3 protein: CASSTPGQPYGYTF

D gene: .
J gene: TRBJ1-1
V gene: TRBV29-1
clone size: .
CDR3 DNA: TGCAGCTTATTAAGGGAGGCGAACACTGAAGCTTTCTTT
CDR3 protein: CSLLREANTEAFF

D gene: .
J gene: TRBJ1-1
V gene: TRBV30
clone size: .
CDR3 DNA: TGTGCCTGGGGGGCAGGGTCGAGGACTGAAGCTTTCTTT
CDR3 protein: CAWGAGSRTEAFF

D gene: .
J gene: TRBJ1-1
V gene: TRBV7-2
clone size: .
CDR3 DNA: TGTGCCAGCAGCTCTCGACGGACTTTGAACACTGAAGCTTTCTTT
CDR3 protein: CASSSRRTLNTEAFF

D gene: .
J gene: TRBJ1-1
V gene: TRBV3-1/TRBV3-2
clone size: few
CDR3 DNA: TGTGCCAGCAGCCATACTCCCGGGAGGGACACTGAAGCTTTCTTT
CDR3 protein: CASSHTPGRDTEAFF